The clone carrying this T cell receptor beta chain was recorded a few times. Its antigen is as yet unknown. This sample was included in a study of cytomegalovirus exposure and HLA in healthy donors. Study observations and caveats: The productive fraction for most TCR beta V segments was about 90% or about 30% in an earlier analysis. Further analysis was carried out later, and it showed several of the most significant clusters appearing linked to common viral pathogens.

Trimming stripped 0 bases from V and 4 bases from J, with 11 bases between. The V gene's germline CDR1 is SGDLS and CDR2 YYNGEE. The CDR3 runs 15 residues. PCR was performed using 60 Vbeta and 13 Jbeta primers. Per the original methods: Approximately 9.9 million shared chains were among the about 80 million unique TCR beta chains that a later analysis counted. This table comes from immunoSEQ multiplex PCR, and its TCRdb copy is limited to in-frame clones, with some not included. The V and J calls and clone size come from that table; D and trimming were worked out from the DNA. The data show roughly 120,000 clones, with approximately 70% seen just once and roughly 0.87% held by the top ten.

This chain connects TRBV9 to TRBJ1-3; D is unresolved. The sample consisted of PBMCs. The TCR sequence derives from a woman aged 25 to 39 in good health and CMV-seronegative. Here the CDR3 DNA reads TGTGCCAGCAGCGTAGGAGGTATCGTAGGAAACACCATATATTTT. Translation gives CASSVGGIVGNTIYF.